This T cell receptor (beta chain) was sequenced in a study of a mutant IDH1 vaccine in newly diagnosed glioma. Overall study: Before enrollment, patients got radiotherapy alone, temozolomide alone, or mostly the combination. Study conclusions and caveats: Pseudoprogression seemed unlinked to shifts in top peripheral T cell clonotypes.

Germline CDR1 reads SGHAT; CDR2 reads FQNNGV. Trimming shortened V by 2 bases and J by 0 bases, and 14 bases separated the two germline ends. CDR3 length: 17 amino acids. For this clone: Its antigen is undetermined.

Assay used: immunoSEQ multiplex PCR; TCRdb lists only in-frame clones, some missing. Of around 37,000 clones listed, just under 95% are singletons. Time point in this sample: baseline, week 1 (first vaccination visit). Described treatment: pre-vaccination baseline after standard-of-care therapy. Specimen: PBMCs, collected from a glioma patient treated with radiotherapy, temozolomide or both. The origin of this receptor is a man aged 18 to 29 with glioma. The V gene is TRBV11-2, the J gene TRBJ2-1; tentatively, D is TRBD1 (6 bases). The CDR3 protein is CASSLWVGQSSYNEQFF. The CDR3 nucleotides are TGTGCCAGCAGCTTATGGGTTGGACAGAGCTCCTACAATGAGCAGTTCTTC. Full variable domain (remainder filled in from reference TRBV11-2 and TRBJ2-1): EAGVAQSPRYKIIEKRQSVAFWCNPISGHATLYWYQQILGQGPKLLIQFQNNGVVDDSQLPKDRFSAERLKGVDSTLKIQPAKLEDSAVYLCASSLWVGQSSYNEQFFGPGTRLTVL.